This note documents a single T cell receptor beta chain sequence. Its antigen is undetermined. CDR3 length equals 17 residues. Trimming removed 0 bases from V and 6 bases from J, with 17 bases in between. Germline V lookup: CDR1 SGHAT, CDR2 FQNNGV. Caucasian, healthy and from Russia, the donors were aged between roughly 6 and 100. Isolated PBMCs totaled at least 6.5 million in each sample. The data stem from a study of blood T cells in healthy people across ages. Study summary: Capture via template switching afforded approximately one barcoded beta molecule per two T cells. Points from the study as a whole: Naive CD4+ cells and diversity were both higher in long-lived donors than in aged donors.

Alongside a J-beta primer mix, a sample-barcoded 5' primer served in a second PCR lasting about 7 to 12 cycles. TCRdb fed the 5' RACE reads into MiXCR, producing one record per CDR3 protein. The sample lists 1.5 million to 2 million distinct CDR3 sequences; 30% to 35% were seen once. This rearrangement joins TRBV11-2 to TRBJ2-2; D possibly corresponds to TRBD2 (6 bases). The sequence was collected from a woman aged 25 to 45 in good health. The source material was blood. The CDR3 region is CASSLDLAGYFAGELFF. CDR3 DNA: TGTGCCAGCAGCTTAGATTTGGCGGGATACTTCGCCGGGGAGCTGTTTTTT.